Below are 29 T cell receptor beta chains sequenced from a single sample in a study of T cells after yellow fever vaccination (dated by TCRdb to the late 2010s). In light of the paper, this sample's treatment or condition label describes: live attenuated yellow fever vaccine strain. Library generation was performed with 5' RACE. Sequencer: Illumina HiSeq 2500. Using fastp at Q25 and MiXCR, TCRdb reprocessed the public reads and kept productive beta chains. Every entry covers one CDR3 protein and lists the most common genes and DNA from its rows. In all, the sample holds about 550,000 distinct CDR3 sequences, and 15% to 20% of those were seen once. Together, the top ten hold 13% to 15% of the sample. The material was PBMCs, obtained 15 days after the yellow fever booster vaccination. The receptors here all came from a man aged 30-40 years who received the YFV17D yellow fever vaccine.

This chain connects TRBV5-1 to TRBJ2-3; D remains ambiguous. The CDR3 covers 15 residues. CDR1 is SGHRS and CDR2 is YFSETQ in the germline V gene. The V end lost 4 bases, the J end lost 5 bases, and 17 bases lay between the germline ends. In DNA form, the CDR3 reads TGCGCCAGCAGCCTCAACCGAAAAAGAGGAGATACGCAGTATTTT. This sequence encodes CASSLNRKRGDTQYF.

This clonotype was seen a few times. The chain joins TRBV28 to TRBJ2-7, with 10 positions matching TRBD1. V shed 1 base and J 6 bases; nucleotides not matched to a gene: 6. CDR1 is MDHEN, CDR2 SYDVKM, per germline. The CDR3 has 15 amino acids. The CDR3 loop is CASSLSLGQGFEQYF. CDR3 sequence (DNA): TGTGCCAGCAGTTTATCCCTGGGACAGGGGTTCGAGCAGTACTTC. Combining the CDR3 with reference TRBV28 and TRBJ2-7 gives the whole variable domain DVKVTQSSRYLVKRTGEKVFLECVQDMDHENMFWYRQDPGLGLRLIYFSYDVKMKEKGDIPEGYSVSREKKERFSLILESASTNQTSMYLCASSLSLGQGFEQYFGPGTRLTVT.

V usage is TRBV6-8 and J usage is TRBJ2-3; 9 positions agree with TRBD2. Looked up from germline, CDR1 is MNHGY and CDR2 is SAAAGT. This CDR3 region has 16 residues. J gave up 2 bases and V 4 bases, and 7 bases lay outside the gene matches. The CDR3 region has the DNA TGTGCCAGCAGTTCCGGGACTAGCACGATCACAGATACGCAGTATTTT. This translates into CASSSGTSTITDTQYF.

The chain links TRBV28 to TRBJ2-7; D perhaps matches TRBD1 (8 bases). The CDR3 length is 14 residues. Trimming cost V 6 bases and J 3 bases, with 15 bases left between them. Per the germline V gene, CDR1 is MDHEN and CDR2 is SYDVKM. Here the CDR3 DNA reads TGTGCCAGCAGAACAGGGGGGGGGTACTACGAGCAGTACTTC. Encoded protein: CASRTGGGYYEQYF.

This clonotype was found a few times. The chain employs TRBV9 and TRBJ2-5; 8 bases match TRBD2. J gave up 2 bases and V 5 bases, and 2 bases lay outside the gene matches. Germline V CDR1 and CDR2: SGDLS, YYNGEE. The CDR3 totals 13 residues. DNA of the CDR3: TGTGCCAGCAGGTCTAGCGGGCAAGAGACCCAGTACTTC. It translates to CASRSSGQETQYF.

Note on this clonotype: A read error may produce the germline difference seen at one junction end. The chain has TRBV7-7 and TRBJ2-1; tentatively, D is TRBD1 (6 bases). The CDR3 is 15 amino acids. The germline CDR1 and CDR2 sequences are SSHAT and FNYEAQ (reference sequence). This CDR3 reads CASSRFEDSRNEEFF. DNA of the CDR3: TGTGCCAGCAGCCGTTTTGAGGACAGTAGGAATGAGGAGTTCTTC.

The genes are TRBV7-6 and TRBJ2-2; TRBD1 or TRBD2 may be the D gene (5 bases each). Germline CDR1 is SGHVS and CDR2 is FNYEAQ. The CDR3 extends over 15 amino acids. V gave up 4 bases and J gave up 0 bases, with 9 bases separating them. The chain's CDR3 is CASSSVGANTGELFF. Here the CDR3 DNA reads TGTGCCAGCAGCTCTGTGGGGGCGAACACCGGGGAGCTGTTTTTT. Drawing the rest from reference TRBV7-6 and TRBJ2-2, the complete variable domain is GAGVSQSPRYKVTKRGQDVALRCDPISGHVSLYWYRQALGQGPEFLTYFNYEAQQDKSGLPNDRFSAERPEGSISTLTIQRTEQRDSAMYRCASSSVGANTGELFFGEGSRLTVL.

This clonotype was seen only a few times. V is TRBV18 and J is TRBJ2-6; TRBD1 might be the D (6 bases). Germline V gives CDR1 KGHSH, CDR2 LQKENI. The CDR3 has 17 amino acids. V lost 3 bases and J lost 0, with 12 bases in between. This CDR3 is CASSPVQGSSGANVLTF. CDR3 in DNA: TGTGCCAGCTCACCCGTACAGGGAAGCTCTGGGGCCAACGTCCTGACTTTC.

V is TRBV5-1 and J is TRBJ2-5; perhaps TRBD1 as D (5 bases). The CDR3 has 15 residues. Germline assignment: CDR1 SGHRS and CDR2 YFSETQ. Trimming cost V 4 bases and J 2 bases, with 15 bases left between them. The CDR3, as DNA: TGCGCCAGCAGCAACCCCGTTGGGGCGCAAGAGACCCAGTACTTC. The encoded protein is CASSNPVGAQETQYF. Full variable domain (outside the CDR3, taken from reference TRBV5-1 and TRBJ2-5): KAGVTQTPRYLIKTRGQQVTLSCSPISGHRSVSWYQQTPGQGLQFLFEYFSETQRNKGNFPGRFSGRQFSNSRSEMNVSTLELGDSALYLCASSNPVGAQETQYFGPGTRLLVL.

The gene calls are TRBV11-2 and TRBJ1-1; D ambiguous. From germline, CDR1 is SGHAT and CDR2 FQNNGV. This CDR3 contains 14 residues. With 5 bases removed from V and 0 bases from J, the gap between germline ends came to 10 bases. The DNA of the CDR3 is TGTGCCAGCAGCCCCACCCCCTTGAACACTGAAGCTTTCTTT. This encodes CASSPTPLNTEAFF. Complete variable domain (other parts from reference TRBV11-2 and TRBJ1-1): EAGVAQSPRYKIIEKRQSVAFWCNPISGHATLYWYQQILGQGPKLLIQFQNNGVVDDSQLPKDRFSAERLKGVDSTLKIQPAKLEDSAVYLCASSPTPLNTEAFFGQGTRLTVV.

This clonotype turned up a few times. The genes are TRBV7-8 and TRBJ2-5; D perhaps matches TRBD2 (6 bases). CDR3 length equals 17 residues. The V gene lost 7 bases and the J gene lost 0 bases, with 21 bases spanning the gap. The germline gives CDR1 SGHVS, CDR2 FQNEAQ. CDR3 residues: CASTARRGRLYQETQYF. CDR3 DNA: TGTGCCAGCACCGCCCGGAGGGGCAGACTGTACCAAGAGACCCAGTACTTC.

This clonotype was found a few times. This rearrangement joins TRBV7-2 to TRBJ1-2, with D perhaps matching TRBD1 (5 bases). The CDR3 is 14 amino acids. Germline-derived CDR1 and CDR2 are SGHTA and FQGNSA. The germline V and J ends were trimmed by 5 bases and 8 bases, with 18 bases remaining between them. CDR3 residues: CASSVLRDFGGYTF. The CDR3 region has the DNA TGTGCCAGCAGCGTCCTCCGGGACTTCGGAGGCTACACCTTC.

The chain has TRBV20-1 and TRBJ2-1; TRBD2 matches 10 bases. CDR1 and CDR2 (germline): DFQATT, SNEGSKA (reference sequence). This CDR3 comprises 14 residues. With V trimmed by 7 bases and J by 8 bases, 11 bases remained unmatched. CDR3 region: CSGGASGRGDEQFF. For the CDR3, the DNA is TGCAGTGGAGGGGCTAGCGGGAGAGGCGATGAGCAGTTCTTC.

The chain links TRBV28 to TRBJ2-1, with D perhaps TRBD2 (5 bases). CDR1 is MDHEN and CDR2 is SYDVKM in the germline V gene. The V and J ends lost 7 bases and 1 base respectively, with 14 bases between them. The CDR3 is 15 amino acids. In nucleotides, the CDR3 is TGTGCCAGCACCCTTCTGGGAGCTTCCTACAATGAGCAGTTCTTC. Its protein is CASTLLGASYNEQFF.

V and J are TRBV27 and TRBJ2-2; unclear D gene. Per germline, CDR1 MNHEY and CDR2 SMNVEV (reference sequence). V was shortened by 4 bases and J by 6 bases, with 15 bases between the two germline ends. The CDR3 runs 15 residues. CDR3 sequence: CASSSSYRASGELFF. The CDR3 bases are TGTGCCAGCAGTTCTTCTTATAGGGCCTCCGGGGAGCTGTTTTTT.

The chain has TRBV2 and TRBJ1-6, with D perhaps TRBD1 (6 bases). V lost 6 bases and J lost 9, with 18 bases in between. Germline CDR1 and CDR2: SNHLY and FYNNEI. CDR3 length: 15 amino acids. In DNA form, the CDR3 reads TGTGCCAGCAGCCAGGGGCTAAGGGGGATTTCACCCCTCCACTTT. This sequence encodes CASSQGLRGISPLHF.

The rearrangement links TRBV10-1 to TRBJ2-7; D tentatively fits TRBD1 or TRBD2 (5 bases each). The V and J ends lost 3 bases and 6 bases respectively, with 12 bases between them. This CDR3 has 13 residues. Germline V gene sequence: CDR1 WNHNN, CDR2 SYGVQD (reference sequence). DNA of the CDR3: TGCGCCAGCAGTGACAGGGTTCGGGGCGAGCAGTACTTC. Its protein is CASSDRVRGEQYF.

There are a few counts of this clonotype. The chain uses TRBV5-6 and TRBJ2-1; TRBD2 matches at 7 bases. With 4 bases clipped from V and 6 bases from J, the junction kept 13 bases outside the gene matches. CDR1 is SGHDT and CDR2 is YYEEEE in the germline V gene. This CDR3 is 16 amino acids long. The CDR3, as DNA: TGTGCCAGCAGCCCTAACCCCGGGTCTAGCGGCAATGAGCAGTTCTTC. Translating gives CASSPNPGSSGNEQFF.

This clonotype was observed a few times. The V and J genes are TRBV2 and TRBJ2-7; no definite D call. The CDR3 contains 14 residues. The germline V gene has CDR1 SNHLY and CDR2 FYNNEI. Trimming removed 7 bases from V and 9 bases from J, with 22 bases in between. The chain's CDR3 is CASIYGGVGPGQYF. The CDR3 coding sequence is TGTGCCAGCATCTATGGCGGAGTGGGTCCGGGGCAGTACTTC.

The V gene is TRBV18, the J gene TRBJ2-1; 13 bases match TRBD2. Germline assignment: CDR1 KGHSH and CDR2 LQKENI. V trimming: 2 bases; J trimming: 4 bases; junction bases outside the gene matches: 5. This CDR3 has 17 residues. As DNA, the CDR3 is TGTGCCAGCTCACCATTGACTAGCGGGAGGTATTACAATGAGCAGTTCTTC. Amino acids: CASSPLTSGRYYNEQFF.

In its sample, this clonotype was seen once. The gene calls are TRBV19 and TRBJ1-1; D might be TRBD1 (5 bases). Germline assignment: CDR1 LNHDA and CDR2 SQIVND (reference sequence). Deletions cut 3 bases from V and 2 bases from J, with 13 bases between. The CDR3 runs 15 residues. CDR3 amino acids: CASSISGGINTEAFF. CDR3 coding DNA: TGTGCCAGTAGTATCTCTGGGGGAATTAACACTGAAGCTTTCTTT.

This clonotype was seen a handful of times. The chain has TRBV6-5 and TRBJ1-2, with 10 bases identical to TRBD1. CDR3 length: 15 amino acids. V dropped 3 bases and J dropped 2; count of bases not matched to a gene: 3. Germline V gene lookup returns CDR1 MNHEY and CDR2 SVGAGI. The CDR3 region is CASSYTGQGNYGYTF. CDR3 sequence (DNA): TGTGCCAGCAGTTATACGGGACAGGGGAACTATGGCTACACCTTC.

This chain joins TRBV28 and TRBJ2-3; weak D call: TRBD2 (6 bases). CDR1 and CDR2 from the germline V gene are MDHEN and SYDVKM. The V gene lost 7 bases and the J gene lost 1 base, with 12 bases spanning the gap. CDR3 length equals 14 residues. CDR3 in amino acids: CASTRGGRTDTQYF. CDR3 in DNA: TGTGCCAGCACGAGGGGAGGTCGCACAGATACGCAGTATTTT.

DNA of the CDR3: TGTGCCAGTAGTATACGGACTACGAACACCGGGGAGCTGTTTTTT. Its translation: CASSIRTTNTGELFF. The chain joins TRBV19 to TRBJ2-2, with D maybe TRBD2 (6 bases). CDR1 is LNHDA and CDR2 is SQIVND in the germline V gene (reference sequence). CDR3 length: 15 residues. V was clipped by 2 bases and J by 0 bases, with 7 bases between them.

This sequence joins TRBV6-5 and TRBJ2-6; D is unclear. The CDR3 consists of 16 residues. The V and J ends lost 0 bases and 2 bases respectively, with 8 bases between them. CDR1 and CDR2 from the germline V gene are MNHEY and SVGAGI. CDR3 sequence: CASSYSRTAGANVLTF. The DNA of the CDR3 is TGTGCCAGCAGTTACTCGAGAACAGCTGGGGCCAACGTCCTGACTTTC.

J is TRBJ2-7 and V is TRBV3-1; a weak D match, TRBD2 (6 bases). The CDR3 loop spans 14 amino acids. The V gene lost 4 bases and the J gene lost 2 bases, with 12 bases spanning the gap. The germline gives CDR1 LGHDT, CDR2 YNNKEL (reference sequence). The CDR3 sequence: CASSPDRRAYEQYF. In DNA form, the CDR3 reads TGTGCCAGCAGCCCCGATAGGAGGGCCTACGAGCAGTACTTC.

In DNA, the CDR3 is TGTGCCAGCAGAGGGGCGAGACAGGGGGTCTACGAGCAGTACTTC. Protein: CASRGARQGVYEQYF. This chain links TRBV6-1 with TRBJ2-7, with TRBD1 identical over 9 bases. The CDR3 has 15 residues. Germline trimming cut 6 bases from V and 3 bases from J; bases unmatched to any gene: 9. The germline CDR1 and CDR2 sequences are MNHNS and SASEGT.

The chain employs TRBV20-1 and TRBJ1-6, with D unclear. The ends were cut back, 6 bases at V and 7 bases at J, with 10 bases in the middle. This CDR3 has 12 residues. Germline V gene data show CDR1 as DFQATT and CDR2 as SNEGSKA (reference sequence). CDR3: CSALDRNSPLHF. CDR3 bases: TGCAGTGCCCTGGACCGGAATTCACCCCTCCACTTT.

The chain is built from TRBV15 and TRBJ2-7; D is perhaps TRBD1 or TRBD2 (5 bases each). CDR1 is LNHNV, CDR2 YYDKDF, per germline (reference sequence). Trimming took off 0 bases at V and 2 bases at J, with 11 bases between the two ends. The CDR3 has 15 residues. The CDR3 spells CATSRDTGSAYEQYF. The CDR3 nucleotides read TGTGCCACCAGCAGAGACACAGGTAGCGCCTACGAGCAGTACTTC. Full variable domain (remainder filled in from reference TRBV15 and TRBJ2-7): DAMVIQNPRYQVTQFGKPVTLSCSQTLNHNVMYWYQQKSSQAPKLLFHYYDKDFNNEADTPDNFQSRRPNTSFCFLDIRSPGLGDTAMYLCATSRDTGSAYEQYFGPGTRLTVT.